This TCR beta chain was sequenced for a study of T cells in Graves' hyperthyroidism and ophthalmopathy. General study findings and limits: Ophthalmopathy was identified by the model a median around 5.9 months ahead of onset.

No progression to ophthalmopathy during 18 months of follow-up defined stable disease. RNA transcripts were the template for amplifying TCR beta CDR3 regions. During a first-round RT-PCR of the TCR CDR3, the HTBI primer set was used. Each CDR3 protein gets one entry after TCRdb re-called the multiplex PCR reads with MiXCR. This table has about 400,000 distinct CDR3 sequences, under 15% appearing once. The CDR3 totals 14 residues. The germline V gene has CDR1 ENHRY and CDR2 SYGVKD. V was clipped by 9 bases and J by 3 bases, with 14 bases between them. There are a few counts of this clonotype. What it binds is not known.

The TCR originated in a woman in her 30s with Graves' hyperthyroidism. The sample consisted of blood. The chain uses TRBV10-3 and TRBJ2-2; D is unclear. CDR3 amino acids: CAIGVEGDTGELFF. CDR3 nucleotides: TGTGCCATAGGTGTAGAAGGAGACACCGGGGAGCTGTTTTTT.